What follows are 12 T cell receptor beta chains derived from one specimen sequenced in a study of cytomegalovirus exposure and HLA in healthy donors. The PCR had 60 Vbeta and 13 Jbeta primers. Sequenced by immunoSEQ multiplex PCR; TCRdb stores in-frame clones only, minus some. Of under 200,000 clones listed, approximately 72% are singletons. Sequenced input: PBMCs. The receptor source for this set is a man aged 50-59 years in good health and CMV-seronegative.

This clone was recorded a few times. This chain links TRBV7-9 with TRBJ1-1, with 8 bases lining up with TRBD1. The CDR3 is made up of 18 amino acids. The junction had 16 bases not matched to a gene; V was cut back by 3 bases and J by 4 bases. CDR1 and CDR2 from the germline V gene are SEHNR and FQNEAQ (reference sequence). CDR3 in amino acids: CASSFRGLTGDVSTEAFF. CDR3 nucleotides: TGTGCCAGCAGCTTTAGAGGACTGACAGGGGATGTCTCCACTGAAGCTTTCTTT.

The J gene is TRBJ2-2, the V gene TRBV4-2, with 9 nucleotides matching TRBD2. This CDR3 spans 18 amino acids. V shed 1 base, J shed 6 bases, and the junction held 12 bases outside the gene matches. CDR1 is LGHNA, CDR2 YNFKEQ, per germline. The CDR3 DNA sequence: TGTGCCAGCAGCCAAGGATTGGTCGCGGGGGGGTGGTCCGGGGAGCTGTTTTTT. The encoded protein is CASSQGLVAGGWSGELFF.

CDR3 loop: CASSLQGNLGNQPQHF. The CDR3 DNA sequence: TGTGCCAGCTCACTCCAGGGTAATCTAGGCAATCAGCCCCAGCATTTT. This chain links TRBV18 with TRBJ1-5; tentatively, D is TRBD1 (5 bases). V lost 4 bases, J lost 2 bases, and 15 bases lay in between. Germline V gene lookup returns CDR1 KGHSH and CDR2 LQKENI. The CDR3 has 16 residues.

This clone was observed a handful of times. The chain employs TRBV6-1 and TRBJ1-3; D remains unclear. With 2 bases removed from V and 4 bases from J, the gap between germline ends came to 18 bases. The CDR3 is 17 amino acids. The germline V gene encodes CDR1 MNHNS and CDR2 SASEGT. The CDR3 DNA sequence: TGTGCCAGCAGTGAATCAATTCTGGGCCGCTGGGGAAACACCATATATTTT. This encodes CASSESILGRWGNTIYF.

This clone was picked up a small number of times. The chain employs TRBV4-3 and TRBJ2-3, with a weak D call TRBD2 (5 bases). The CDR3 is 13 residues long. Deletions cut 0 bases from V and 5 bases from J, with 6 bases between. From germline, CDR1 is LGHNA and CDR2 YSLEER. The CDR3 bases are TGCGCCAGCAGCCAAGATCGGGGAGATACGCAGTATTTT. The encoded protein is CASSQDRGDTQYF.

The chain links TRBV4-1 to TRBJ1-2, with TRBD1 identical over 8 bases. Losses at the gene ends were 3 bases for V and 4 bases for J; bases not matched to a gene: 4. CDR3 size: 14 residues. The germline CDR1 and CDR2 sequences are MGHRA and YSYEKL. CDR3 residues: CASSHGTGSYGYTF. Here the CDR3 DNA reads TGCGCCAGCAGCCACGGGACAGGCTCCTATGGCTACACCTTC.

The rearrangement joins TRBV28 to TRBJ1-2; 10 bases align to TRBD1. J lost 7 bases, V lost 2 bases, and 4 bases had no gene match. Germline lookup yields CDR1 MDHEN and CDR2 SYDVKM. The CDR3 is 14 residues long. This CDR3 reads CASSLRQGASGYTF. DNA of the CDR3: TGTGCCAGCAGTTTAAGACAGGGGGCGAGTGGCTACACCTTC.

This clone was seen a handful of times. CDR3 DNA: TGTGCCAGCAGCTCGTTATCCTACGAGCAGTACTTC. Protein: CASSSLSYEQYF. The chain employs TRBV5-4 and TRBJ2-7; no firm D call. V was cut by 3 bases and J by 1 base, with 5 bases left in between. This CDR3 has 12 amino acids. In germline, CDR1 is SGHNT, CDR2 YYREEE (reference sequence).

The chain uses TRBV5-1 and TRBJ2-3; perhaps TRBD2 as D (5 bases). This CDR3 has 18 amino acids. From germline, CDR1 is SGHRS and CDR2 YFSETQ. Trimming shortened V by 2 bases and J by 0 bases, and 19 bases separated the two germline ends. This CDR3 reads CASSFYGVGRSSTDTQYF. The DNA of the CDR3 is TGCGCCAGCAGCTTTTACGGGGTCGGCCGGTCTAGCACAGATACGCAGTATTTT.

V and J are TRBV10-3 and TRBJ1-1; possible D gene TRBD1, 5 bases. The CDR3 consists of 16 residues. V lost 0 bases to trimming and J lost 9 bases, with 20 bases between them. Germline CDR1 ENHRY, CDR2 SYGVKD. CDR3 DNA: TGTGCCATCAGTGAGTCGGGATCTCCGCGGGGGGTACAAGCTTTCTTT. Translated, it gives CAISESGSPRGVQAFF.

This clone was counted between two and nine times. The gene calls are TRBV7-3 and TRBJ2-1; D is perhaps TRBD2 (6 bases). The CDR3 has 14 amino acids. The V end was cut by 0 bases, the J end by 9 bases, with 12 bases between. Germline V lookup: CDR1 SGHTA, CDR2 FQGTGA. DNA of the CDR3: TGTGCCAGCAGCTTAACAATGGGGGGATCTGAGCAGTTCTTC. Amino acids: CASSLTMGGSEQFF.

The chain links TRBV5-1 to TRBJ1-2; 7 nucleotides match TRBD1. This CDR3 region has 14 residues. V was pared by 3 bases and J by 0 bases, with 2 bases of the junction left unmatched. The germline CDR1 and CDR2 sequences are SGHRS and YFSETQ. The DNA of the CDR3 is TGCGCCAGCAGCTCGGGACAGTCTAACTATGGCTACACCTTC. The encoded protein is CASSSGQSNYGYTF.